This entry lists 21 T cell receptor beta chains sequenced from one sample in a study of monozygotic twins with inflammatory bowel disease. From its re-call of the 5' RACE reads, TCRdb lists each CDR3 protein once, without DNA. The table for this sample gives about 450,000 distinct CDR3 sequences. The specimen was blood. The source is a human donor with ulcerative colitis or Crohn's disease, or a healthy co-twin of an affected twin (not recorded which).

The chain employs TRBV5-1 and TRBJ1-3. The germline V gene has CDR1 SGHRS and CDR2 YFSETQ. The CDR3 runs to 17 residues. CDR3 amino acids: CASSLVAGSVSGNTIYF.

The chain employs TRBV5-1 and TRBJ1-1; TCRdb names TRBD1, which stays unverified in the absence of DNA. The CDR3 has 13 amino acids. CDR1 SGHRS and CDR2 YFSETQ come from the germline V gene. CDR3 sequence: CASSRQFGTEAFF.

The chain recombines TRBV11-3 with TRBJ2-2; TCRdb outputs TRBD1, but without DNA this stays unchecked. There are 13 residues in the CDR3. Germline V gives CDR1 SGHNT, CDR2 YENEEA. CDR3 sequence: CASSRDNTGELFF.

The rearrangement joins TRBV20-1 to TRBJ1-3; without DNA, the TCRdb call of TRBD1 cannot be checked. The CDR3 length is 13 residues. Per the germline V gene, CDR1 is DFQATT and CDR2 is SNEGSKA (reference sequence). The CDR3 loop is CSAIQGVGNTIYF.

The chain combines TRBV5-1 with TRBJ2-3; TCRdb designates TRBD1, a call that cannot be tested without DNA. CDR1 is SGHRS, CDR2 YFSETQ, per germline. The CDR3 consists of 14 residues. The CDR3 protein is CASSLGTSSDTQYF.

V and J are TRBV4-1 and TRBJ2-5; no DNA is available, so the TRBD2 call from TCRdb remains unchecked. The CDR3 contains 14 residues. Germline V CDR1 and CDR2: MGHRA, YSYEKL. The CDR3 loop is CASSQVGHGETQYF.

The chain uses TRBV7-2 and TRBJ1-1; TCRdb returns TRBD1, unconfirmable since there is no DNA. This CDR3 is built from 17 residues. The germline CDR1 and CDR2 sequences are SGHTA and FQGNSA. CDR3: CASSQRDRGRWGTEAFF.

The chain has TRBV20-1 and TRBJ2-1; TCRdb's D call of TRBD1 is untestable without DNA. The CDR3 totals 13 residues. CDR1 is DFQATT, CDR2 SNEGSKA, per germline (reference sequence). The CDR3: CSARDPGNNEQFF.

The chain carries TRBV5-1 and TRBJ2-6; the D call of TRBD2 rests on TCRdb alone, since no DNA is present to check it. CDR1 and CDR2 from the germline V gene are SGHRS and YFSETQ. The CDR3 loop spans 15 amino acids. The CDR3 loop is CASEGGSSGANVLTF.

This chain joins TRBV19 and TRBJ2-3; the D call of TRBD1 rests on TCRdb alone, since no DNA is present to check it. The germline V gene has CDR1 LNHDA and CDR2 SQIVND (reference sequence). There are 17 residues in the CDR3. The CDR3 loop is CASSRPLRDRSTDTQYF.

CDR3 sequence reads: CASSSNGQDLSQPQHF. The chain recombines TRBV5-8 with TRBJ1-5; as DNA is missing, the TRBD1 call by TCRdb cannot be tested. Germline V gene sequence: CDR1 SGHTS, CDR2 YDEGEE. There are 16 residues in the CDR3.

The gene calls are TRBV6-5 and TRBJ2-7; without DNA, the TCRdb call of TRBD1 cannot be checked. This CDR3 is 13 amino acids long. Per the germline V gene, CDR1 is MNHEY and CDR2 is SVGAGI. CDR3 protein: CASRQPGTPVQYF.

CDR3 residues: CASSFRLAGYNEQFF. The rearrangement links TRBV12-3 or TRBV12-4 to TRBJ2-1; TCRdb names TRBD2, which stays unverified in the absence of DNA. The CDR3 spans 15 residues.

This chain links TRBV13 with TRBJ2-1; absent DNA, TCRdb's TRBD2 call cannot be checked. This CDR3 contains 15 residues. Germline V gene lookup returns CDR1 PRHDT and CDR2 FYEKMQ (reference sequence). CDR3 loop: CASSPTIGGYNEQFF.

This CDR3 is CASSAGGPPSYEQYF. This sequence joins TRBV9 and TRBJ2-7; TCRdb's assignment of TRBD2 cannot be checked, as there is no DNA. CDR1 SGDLS and CDR2 YYNGEE come from the germline V gene. The CDR3 covers 15 residues.

The chain recombines TRBV18 with TRBJ2-1; checking the TCRdb D call of TRBD2 is not possible without DNA. This CDR3 is built from 19 residues. Germline CDR1 KGHSH, CDR2 LQKENI. CDR3 sequence reads: CASSPVVGTSAGSYNEQFF.

The genes are TRBV10-3 and TRBJ1-3. CDR3 length equals 14 residues. The germline gives CDR1 ENHRY, CDR2 SYGVKD. The CDR3 is CAISEPSSGNTIYF.

The chain links TRBV18 to TRBJ2-1; TCRdb names TRBD1, which stays unverified in the absence of DNA. There are 15 residues in the CDR3. CDR1 KGHSH and CDR2 LQKENI come from the germline V gene. The CDR3 here is CASSPPARGRDEQFF. Full variable domain (missing parts from reference TRBV18 and TRBJ2-1): NAGVMQNPRHLVRRRGQEARLRCSPMKGHSHVYWYRQLPEEGLKFMVYLQKENIIDESGMPKERFSAEFPKEGPSILRIQQVVRGDSAAYFCASSPPARGRDEQFFGPGTRLTVL.

The V and J genes are TRBV7-2 and TRBJ1-1; absent DNA, TCRdb's TRBD1 call cannot be checked. Germline V gene data show CDR1 as SGHTA and CDR2 as FQGNSA. This CDR3 is built from 12 residues. The chain's CDR3 is CASSPQGREAFF.

The chain links TRBV5-6 to TRBJ2-7; the TCRdb D gene call, TRBD1, has no DNA to confirm it. The CDR3 is 15 amino acids. The V gene's germline CDR1 is SGHDT and CDR2 YYEEEE. CDR3 amino acids: CASSTGTLNSDEQYF.

The chain joins TRBV28 to TRBJ2-1; TCRdb indicates TRBD2, and absent DNA this call remains unverified. The CDR3 is 15 amino acids. Germline V gene sequence: CDR1 MDHEN, CDR2 SYDVKM. CDR3 residues: CASSLPAGGRNEQFF.